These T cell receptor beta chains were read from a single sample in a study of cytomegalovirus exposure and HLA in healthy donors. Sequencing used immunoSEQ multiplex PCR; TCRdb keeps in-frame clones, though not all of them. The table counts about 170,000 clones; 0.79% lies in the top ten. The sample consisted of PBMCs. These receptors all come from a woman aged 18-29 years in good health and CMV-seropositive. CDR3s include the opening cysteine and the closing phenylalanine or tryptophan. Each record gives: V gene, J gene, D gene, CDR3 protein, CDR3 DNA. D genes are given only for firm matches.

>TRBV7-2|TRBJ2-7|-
CASSFSPTPHSYEQYF
TGTGCCAGCAGCTTTTCCCCGACACCCCACTCCTACGAGCAGTACTTC
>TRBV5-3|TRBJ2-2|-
CARSHLGGDTGELFF
TGTGCCAGAAGCCATTTGGGCGGGGACACCGGGGAGCTGTTTTTT
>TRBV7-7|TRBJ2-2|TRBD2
CASSPVRLAGGRITGELFF
TGTGCTAGCAGCCCAGTGAGGCTAGCGGGGGGGCGAATAACCGGGGAGCTGTTTTTT
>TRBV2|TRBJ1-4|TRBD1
CASSRQGRISEKLFF
TGTGCCAGCAGTAGACAGGGTCGGATTAGTGAAAAACTGTTTTTT
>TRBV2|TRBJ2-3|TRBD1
CASRPDRGTDTQYF
TGTGCCAGCAGACCGGACAGGGGTACAGATACGCAGTATTTT
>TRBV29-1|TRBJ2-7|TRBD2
CSVEGSAGDNEQYF
TGCAGCGTTGAGGGCTCGGCGGGAGATAACGAGCAGTACTTC
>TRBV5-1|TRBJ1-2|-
CASSARATTSGYTF
TGCGCCAGCAGCGCCAGGGCCACCACGAGCGGCTACACCTTC
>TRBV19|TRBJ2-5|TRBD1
CASSRPGQGETQYF
TGTGCCAGTAGTCGGCCGGGACAGGGGGAGACCCAGTACTTC
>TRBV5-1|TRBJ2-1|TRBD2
CASSLGLAGASYNEQFF
TGCGCCAGCAGCTTGGGACTAGCGGGGGCATCCTACAATGAGCAGTTCTTC
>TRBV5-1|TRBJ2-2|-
CASSLAYTGELFF
TGCGCCAGCAGCTTGGCCTACACCGGGGAGCTGTTTTTT
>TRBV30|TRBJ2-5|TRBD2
CAWSGGLAGRETQYF
TGTGCCTGGAGTGGGGGGCTAGCGGGACGAGAGACCCAGTACTTC
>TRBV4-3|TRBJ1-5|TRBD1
CASSQGTGENYNQPQHF
TGCGCCAGCAGCCAAGGAACAGGGGAAAATTACAATCAGCCCCAGCATTTT
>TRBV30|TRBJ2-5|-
CAWSVQGGIQETQYF
TGTGCCTGGAGTGTGCAAGGGGGAATTCAAGAGACCCAGTACTTC
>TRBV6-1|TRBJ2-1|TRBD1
CASTDRAPYNEQFF
TGTGCCAGCACCGACAGGGCACCCTACAATGAGCAGTTCTTC
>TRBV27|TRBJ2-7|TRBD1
CASSLDRARLDEQYF
TGTGCCAGCAGTCTAGACAGGGCTCGTCTAGACGAGCAGTACTTC
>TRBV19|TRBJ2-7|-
CASSNPAGTYEQYF
TGTGCCAGTAGTAATCCCGCAGGGACCTACGAGCAGTACTTC
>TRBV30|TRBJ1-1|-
CAWSVDWVNTEAFF
TGTGCCTGGAGTGTAGACTGGGTGAACACTGAAGCTTTCTTT
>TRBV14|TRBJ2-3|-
CASSQDQRDTQYF
TGTGCCAGCAGCCAAGATCAGCGAGACACGCAGTATTTT
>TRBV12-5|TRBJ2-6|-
CASGYHRAGANVLTF
TGTGCTAGTGGCTACCACAGGGCTGGGGCCAACGTCCTGACTTTC
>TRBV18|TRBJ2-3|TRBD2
CASSRVQPREADTQYF
TGTGCCAGCTCACGGGTCCAGCCCCGGGAGGCTGATACGCAGTATTTT
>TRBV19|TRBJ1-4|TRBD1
CASSNRDSNEKLFF
TGTGCCAGTAGTAATCGGGACAGTAATGAAAAACTGTTTTTT
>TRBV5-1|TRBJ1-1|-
CASSLTGSMNTEAFF
TGCGCCAGCAGCTTGACAGGGAGTATGAACACTGAAGCTTTCTTT
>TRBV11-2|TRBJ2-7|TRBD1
CASSGGQAYEQYF
TGTGCCAGCAGCGGAGGACAGGCTTACGAGCAGTACTTC
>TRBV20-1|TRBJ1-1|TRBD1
CSADRAGAFF
TGCAGTGCAGACAGGGCAGGGGCTTTCTTT
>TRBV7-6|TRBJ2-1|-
CASSLAPTAYNEQFF
TGTGCCAGCAGCTTAGCTCCAACAGCCTACAATGAGCAGTTCTTC
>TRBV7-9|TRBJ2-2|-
CASSLDRAGTGELFF
TGTGCCAGCAGCTTAGACAGGGCTGGAACCGGGGAGCTGTTTTTT
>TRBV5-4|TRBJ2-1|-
CASIRRGSSYNEQFF
TGTGCCAGCATCAGACGGGGTAGCTCCTACAATGAGCAGTTCTTC
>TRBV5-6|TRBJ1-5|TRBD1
CASSLAGQAVSNQPQHF
TGTGCCAGCAGCTTGGCGGGACAGGCGGTCAGCAATCAGCCCCAGCATTTT
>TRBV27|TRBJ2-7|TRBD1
CASSPLPGTGESYEQYF
TGTGCCAGCAGTCCACTCCCAGGGACAGGGGAATCCTACGAGCAGTACTTC
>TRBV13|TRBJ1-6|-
CASSLRAGAGSPLHF
TGTGCCAGCAGCCTTAGGGCAGGGGCAGGTTCACCCCTCCACTTT
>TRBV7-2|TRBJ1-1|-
CASSLEVGTAFF
TGTGCCAGCAGCTTAGAGGTGGGCACAGCTTTCTTT
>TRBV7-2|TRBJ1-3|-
CASSLAWAGSGNTIYF
TGTGCCAGCAGCTTAGCGTGGGCAGGGTCTGGAAACACCATATATTTT
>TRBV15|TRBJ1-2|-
CATSNDRPLGYTF
TGTGCCACCAGCAACGACAGGCCGCTCGGCTACACCTTC
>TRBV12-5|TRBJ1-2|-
CASGLVLGGDYGYTF
TGTGCTAGTGGTTTGGTACTTGGGGGCGACTATGGCTACACCTTC
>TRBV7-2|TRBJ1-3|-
CASSLLRSSGNTIYF
TGTGCCAGCAGCTTACTACGGAGCTCTGGAAACACCATATATTTT
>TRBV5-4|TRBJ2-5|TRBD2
CASRRSGGTQETQYF
TGTGCCAGCAGACGAAGCGGGGGAACCCAAGAGACCCAGTACTTC
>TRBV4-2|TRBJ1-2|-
CASSQERSEAATYGYTF
TGTGCCAGCAGCCAAGAGAGGTCGGAGGCCGCGACCTATGGCTACACCTTC
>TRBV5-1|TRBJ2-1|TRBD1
CASSAEGQASYNEQFF
TGCGCCAGCAGCGCGGAGGGACAGGCCTCCTACAATGAGCAGTTCTTC
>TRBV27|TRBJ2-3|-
CASSFSHTDTQYF
TGTGCCAGCAGTTTTAGCCACACAGATACGCAGTATTTT
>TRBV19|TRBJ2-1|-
CASSDRGATLYNEQFF
TGTGCCAGTAGTGATCGGGGGGCGACTCTCTACAATGAGCAGTTCTTC
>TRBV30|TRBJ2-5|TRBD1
CAWSTGGQETQYF
TGTGCCTGGAGTACAGGGGGACAAGAGACCCAGTACTTC
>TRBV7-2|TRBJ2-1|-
CASSSSFYNEQFF
TGTGCCAGCAGCTCCTCCTTCTACAATGAGCAGTTCTTC
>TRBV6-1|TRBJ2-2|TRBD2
CASKAGGRVTGELFF
TGTGCCAGCAAAGCGGGGGGGCGCGTCACCGGGGAGCTGTTTTTT
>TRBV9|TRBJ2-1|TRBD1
CASSATGGTYNEQFF
TGTGCCAGCAGCGCAACAGGGGGAACATACAATGAGCAGTTCTTC
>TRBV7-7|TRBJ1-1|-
CASSLAPQGRTNLTEAFF
TGTGCCAGCAGCTTAGCGCCCCAGGGGCGAACTAACCTCACTGAAGCTTTCTTT
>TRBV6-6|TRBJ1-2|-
CASLKQGHVNGYTF
TGTGCCAGCCTCAAGCAGGGACACGTTAATGGCTACACCTTC
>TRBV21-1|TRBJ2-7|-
CASSTSPGSTGFSYEQYF
TGTGCCAGCAGCACATCCCCAGGCAGTACAGGGTTCTCCTACGAGCAGTACTTC
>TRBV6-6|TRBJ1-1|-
CASTSRGGSAEAFF
TGTGCCAGCACCTCGAGGGGGGGTTCTGCTGAAGCTTTCTTT
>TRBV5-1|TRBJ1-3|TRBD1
CASSLQTTGVGNTIYF
TGCGCCAGCAGCTTACAGACGACAGGGGTGGGAAACACCATATATTTT
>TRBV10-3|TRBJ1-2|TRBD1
CAITPDRDVVGYTF
TGTGCCATCACGCCGGACAGGGATGTTGTTGGCTACACCTTC
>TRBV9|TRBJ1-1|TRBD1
CASSPQDRLNTEAFF
TGTGCCAGCAGCCCCCAGGACAGGTTGAACACTGAAGCTTTCTTT
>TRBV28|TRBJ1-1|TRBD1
CASSLTGGMAEAFF
TGTGCCAGCAGCCTCACAGGGGGAATGGCTGAAGCTTTCTTT
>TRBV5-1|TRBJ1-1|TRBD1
CASSLGTGAEAFF
TGCGCCAGCAGCTTGGGGACAGGGGCTGAAGCTTTCTTT